This T cell receptor beta chain was profiled in a study of PD-L1 blockade in urothelial cancer (dated by TCRdb to about 2017). For the study in its entirety: Therapy was started in the mid-2010s for all patients, and atezolizumab 1,200 mg was administered intravenously every 3 weeks. About 85% of the roughly 29 patients were males with bladder-origin urothelial cancer, and about 65% of the roughly 30 reported a prior smoking history. An ECOG performance status of 0 or 1 was recorded for the patients, and 0 to 3 prior chemotherapy regimens had been received by the patients. Blood samples were analyzed at 3 weeks after treatment start (second dose) and at 6 weeks after treatment start. Blood samples gave a median of approximately 150,000 T cells and 82,636 unique TCRs, with a median clonality of approximately 0.08. The study was an exploratory multi-omic analysis of somatic, immune and clinical correlates of response to PD-L1 blockade with atezolizumab in urothelial cancer. Pretreatment tumor samples, along with matched peripheral blood serially collected before and after atezolizumab treatment, were subjected to TCR sequencing. Durable clinical benefit meant progression-free survival longer than 6 months, and TCR features were also tested against progression-free and overall survival. Whole exome sequencing and RNA sequencing of pretreatment tumors were performed alongside TCR sequencing in the same patients. Durable clinical benefit was achieved by nine patients and was not achieved by 20 patients. Some 30 patients had pretreatment blood TCR-seq, 24 had at least one posttreatment blood collection, and 24 had tumor TCR-seq. Here is what the overall study found, with its caveats: At 3 weeks after the start of treatment, tumor-associated TCR clones in peripheral blood had expanded more in patients with durable benefit (n ≈ 20, p = 0.022). A pretreatment peripheral blood TCR clonality below the median was linked to improved progression-free and overall survival. Because the sample size was small (n of about 30) and many exploratory analyses were performed, the results are intended to be hypothesis-generating.

At the junction V is shortened by 4 bases and J by 0 bases; bases outside the gene matches: 8. Its CDR3 holds 18 amino acids, cysteine through phenylalanine. This entry keeps only the CDR3 DNA: 54 bases, framed from base 1. CDR1 SGHRS and CDR2 YFSETQ are derived from the germline V gene. The sample's time point, from its label and the paper: peripheral blood 6 weeks after treatment start. The cohort included 25 to 35 patients with locally advanced or metastatic urothelial carcinoma who were treated at Memorial Sloan Kettering on a trial protocol. Peripheral blood mononuclear cells were collected pretreatment and during treatment, at between 1 and 8 total time points per patient. The Qiagen DNeasy Blood extraction kit was used to purify genomic DNA from total PBMCs and tumor samples. Collected pretreatment and during treatment, PBMCs were isolated and stored as previously described. Remarks on this clone: Its antigen remains undetermined. No per-base quality is available; no much larger clone lies one base away.

Synthetic TCR analog templates were spiked into each PCR to estimate absolute template abundance from read counts. The immunoSEQ assay used bias-controlled V and J gene primers to amplify TCRbeta CDR3 regions from genomic DNA. Rearranged TCRbeta segments were sequenced at approximately 20X coverage. Per the original workflow: Clustering was used to correct sequencing errors, and CDR3s were annotated against IMGT to assign V, D and J genes. Only productive TCRbeta rearrangements were used in downstream analyses, excluding out-of-frame or stop-codon sequences. Clonality was calculated as one minus the Shannon entropy normalized by the log of the number of unique productive sequences. Fisher's exact test with Benjamini-Hochberg correction, using a cutoff of adjusted p below 0.01, was how clones that differed between time points or between blood and tumor were identified. TCRdb provides this immuneACCESS table in a form limited to in-frame rearrangements. Some clones are lacking; in checked studies, under half of them reflect an unresolved V gene, and why the rest are absent is not known. V and J calls plus clone size are reproduced from that table; the DNA served to infer D and trimming. The sample table records 35,000 to 45,000 clones; about 90% of these occur just once. Jointly, the top ten make up 6% to 8% of the sample.

The sample here was PBMCs, taken around atezolizumab (anti-PD-L1) treatment. The chain links TRBV5-1 with TRBJ2-1; 12 bases in the middle match TRBD1. The receptor was isolated from a man in his 70s with urothelial cancer. For the CDR3, the sequence is CASSPGTGGRSSYNEQFF. The DNA sequence is TGCGCCAGCAGCCCGGGGACAGGGGGCAGAAGCTCCTACAATGAGCAGTTCTTC.